One and the same sample provided the 29 T cell receptor beta chains below, sequenced in a study of molecular identifiers for immune sequencing clone quantification. In TCRdb, the PCR reads were re-called with MiXCR into one record per CDR3 protein. The sample yields under 600,000 distinct CDR3 sequences, less than 30% seen once. The sequencing input was naive CD8+ T cells from blood, with Jurkat cell RNA spiked in. Subset indicated: FACS-sorted CD8+CD4-CCR7+CD45RA+ naive T cells. Receptor source: a human donor in good health. Some libraries in this study had Jurkat cell RNA spiked in.

This clonotype was observed a few times. The gene calls are TRBV4-3 and TRBJ2-3; 7 bases are a match to TRBD1. The CDR3 runs 16 residues. J was trimmed by 1 base and V by 0 bases; bases with no gene match: 4. Germline V CDR1 and CDR2: LGHNA, YSLEER. The CDR3 DNA follows: TGCGCCAGCAGCCAAGATAGGGACAGAGGCACAGATACGCAGTATTTT. It specifies CASSQDRDRGTDTQYF.

The chain joins TRBV6-1 to TRBJ2-1; 11 bases are shared with TRBD2. V lost 2 bases to trimming and J lost 7 bases; unmatched junction nucleotides: 7. Looked up from germline, CDR1 is MNHNS and CDR2 is SASEGT. CDR3 length: 16 residues. The CDR3 reads CASSEWLAGGLNEQFF. The DNA of the CDR3 is TGTGCCAGCAGTGAATGGCTAGCGGGAGGACTGAATGAGCAGTTCTTC.

Points on this clonotype: The germline gene is not matched at one end of the junction; a read error may be the cause. The chain employs TRBV7-9 and TRBJ2-3; D is undetermined. CDR1 SEHNR and CDR2 FQNEAQ come from the germline V gene (reference sequence). The CDR3 consists of 13 residues. CDR3 sequence reads: CASSGSRTDMQYF. CDR3 in DNA: TGTGCCAGCAGTGGGTCTCGCACAGATATGCAGTATTTT.

This clonotype was seen repeatedly, ten times or more. The chain combines TRBV7-9 with TRBJ1-1; maybe TRBD1 (5 bases). CDR1 and CDR2 (germline): SEHNR, FQNEAQ (reference sequence). The ends were cut back, 6 bases at V and 0 bases at J, with 20 bases in the middle. CDR3 length: 17 residues. The CDR3 sequence: CASSSPVEGLMNTEAFF. CDR3 nucleotides: TGTGCCAGCAGTAGCCCGGTTGAGGGACTAATGAACACTGAAGCTTTCTTT.

The table lists this clonotype with many counts. The V and J genes are TRBV9 and TRBJ1-4, with a tentative D call TRBD1 (6 bases). CDR1 is SGDLS, CDR2 YYNGEE, per germline. The CDR3 is 15 residues long. V lost 4 bases, J lost 7 bases, and 17 bases lay in between. The CDR3: CASSLSGQGIEKLFF. CDR3 in DNA: TGTGCCAGCAGCTTGTCGGGTCAGGGGATTGAAAAACTGTTTTTT.

This chain uses TRBV4-3 with TRBJ2-7, with D possibly matching TRBD1 (6 bases). V lost 0 bases and J 2 bases, leaving 14 bases between the germline ends. The germline V gene has CDR1 LGHNA and CDR2 YSLEER. The length of the CDR3 is 16 residues. The CDR3 loop reads CASSQDTGTTTYEQYF. DNA for the CDR3: TGCGCCAGCAGCCAAGATACCGGGACAACCACCTACGAGCAGTACTTC.

At least ten counts were recorded for this clonotype. The chain has TRBV25-1 and TRBJ1-1, with 7 bases lining up with TRBD1. V dropped 4 bases and J dropped 7; count of bases not matched to a gene: 9. The germline gives CDR1 MGHDK, CDR2 SYGVNS. The CDR3 has 14 amino acids. The CDR3 nucleotides read TGTGCCAGCAGTGCCTGGGGACAGATGGTTGAAGCTTTCTTT. Amino acids: CASSAWGQMVEAFF.

This clonotype was seen ten or more times. The chain combines TRBV2 with TRBJ2-4; D is perhaps TRBD2 (5 bases). Trimming stripped 7 bases from V and 7 bases from J, with 26 bases between. CDR1 is SNHLY and CDR2 is FYNNEI in the germline V gene. CDR3 length: 17 amino acids. The CDR3 sequence: CASTVSLLWAEANIQYF. The CDR3 nucleotides are TGTGCCAGCACCGTTTCCCTCCTTTGGGCGGAGGCGAACATTCAGTACTTC.

This clonotype was seen repeatedly, ten times or more. The CDR3 bases are TGCGCCAGCAGCCAAGATACGACAGCATACGCCTACGAGCAGTACTTC. Amino acid sequence: CASSQDTTAYAYEQYF. The chain carries TRBV4-3 and TRBJ2-7; tentative D call: TRBD1 (5 bases). V was trimmed by 0 bases and J by 2 bases, leaving 14 bases between them. Germline V gene lookup returns CDR1 LGHNA and CDR2 YSLEER. There are 16 residues in the CDR3.

This clonotype was counted at least ten times. The chain recombines TRBV29-1 with TRBJ2-4; D is ambiguous. V dropped 2 bases and J dropped 6 bases, with 11 bases sitting between them. Germline V CDR1 and CDR2: SQVTM, ANQGSEA. The CDR3 spans 13 residues. The CDR3 spells CSVELGSGNIQYF. The DNA of the CDR3 is TGCAGCGTTGAACTGGGTTCTGGAAACATTCAGTACTTC.

This clonotype showed up just once. This may come from a read error, since a much larger clone is one base off. The chain carries TRBV5-1 and TRBJ2-7; D may be TRBD1 (6 bases). CDR3 length equals 16 residues. The germline V gene encodes CDR1 SGHRS and CDR2 YFSETQ. The chain's CDR3 is CGSSLSTQQGSYEQYF. CDR3 nucleotides: TGCGGCAGCAGCTTGAGCACCCAACAGGGCTCCTACGAGCAGTACTTC.

As regards this clonotype: A much larger clone lies a single base off, so this may be a read error. This chain links TRBV7-2 with TRBJ2-6; D is undetermined. The CDR3 is 19 residues long. The germline V and J ends were trimmed by 5 bases and 2 bases, with 22 bases remaining between them. CDR1 is SGHTA and CDR2 is FQGNSA in the germline V gene. CDR3 sequence: CASSDMHEHPDAGANVLTF. As DNA, the CDR3 is TGTGCCAGCAGCGATATGCACGAACACCCCGACGCTGGGGCCAACGTCCTGACTTTC.

This clonotype was observed many times. The chain recombines TRBV7-2 with TRBJ1-1; D uncertain. Germline values: CDR1 SGHTA, CDR2 FQGNSA. The CDR3 is 12 amino acids. Trimming pared 4 bases from V and 5 bases from J, leaving 8 bases between. This CDR3 is CASSSTGTEAFF. In nucleotides, the CDR3 is TGTGCCAGCAGCTCCACTGGAACTGAAGCTTTCTTT.

This chain joins TRBV6-2 or TRBV6-3 and TRBJ1-1, with D perhaps matching TRBD1 (5 bases). Trimming left V 7 bases short and J 7 bases short, with 19 bases between. There are 14 residues in the CDR3. Germline loops: CDR1 MNHEY, CDR2 SVGEGT. Here the CDR3 DNA reads TGTGCCAGCACTTTATGGGAGACAGTGAATGAAGCTTTCTTT. It yields the protein CASTLWETVNEAFF.

This rearrangement joins TRBV24-1 to TRBJ1-1, with unresolved D. Germline V lookup: CDR1 KGHDR, CDR2 SFDVKD. The V end lost 3 bases, the J end lost 4 bases, and 8 bases lay between the germline ends. CDR3 size: 13 residues. In DNA form, the CDR3 reads TGTGCCACCAGTGATGGGAGAGGCACTGAAGCTTTCTTT. It encodes CATSDGRGTEAFF.

Notes on this clonotype: A read error may account for a junction end that differs from germline. In DNA, the CDR3 is TGCGCCAGCAACCAATCCAGACTAGCGGGAAATACCGGGGAGCTGTTTTTT. Translation: CASNQSRLAGNTGELFF. The chain links TRBV4-3 to TRBJ2-2; 11 bases are shared with TRBD2. The germline V gene has CDR1 LGHNA and CDR2 YSLEER. This CDR3 region has 17 residues.

This clonotype was recorded at least ten times. The chain uses TRBV2 and TRBJ1-1; D gene ambiguous. CDR1 is SNHLY, CDR2 FYNNEI, per germline. This CDR3 region has 12 residues. V lost 6 bases, J lost 2 bases, and 7 bases lay in between. The CDR3 here is CASSDYNTEAFF. Here the CDR3 DNA reads TGTGCCAGCAGCGATTATAACACTGAAGCTTTCTTT. Complete variable domain (other parts from reference TRBV2 and TRBJ1-1): EPEVTQTPSHQVTQMGQEVILRCVPISNHLYFYWYRQILGQKVEFLVSFYNNEISEKSEIFDDQFSVERPDGSNFTLKIRSTKLEDSAMYFCASSDYNTEAFFGQGTRLTVV.

The chain combines TRBV11-2 with TRBJ2-1, with D possibly being TRBD2 (5 bases). The CDR3 length is 15 residues. Germline V lookup: CDR1 SGHAT, CDR2 FQNNGV. Between the trimmed V and J ends, which lost 3 bases and 3 bases, there was a span of 12 bases. The CDR3 DNA follows: TGTGCCAGCAGCTTTTCTAGTCGGGGCTACAATGAGCAGTTCTTC. It specifies CASSFSSRGYNEQFF.

Turning to this clonotype: The junction shows a germline mismatch at one end, possibly a read error. This chain uses TRBV19 with TRBJ1-5; TRBD1 is a possible D gene (6 bases). From germline, CDR1 is LNHDA and CDR2 SQIVND (reference sequence). CDR3 length: 14 amino acids. This CDR3 reads CASSIREGDPPPHF. In DNA, the CDR3 is TGTGCCAGTAGTATTCGTGAGGGGGACCCGCCCCCGCATTTT.

There are a few counts of this clonotype. This chain uses TRBV11-3 with TRBJ2-3; 8 nucleotides align to TRBD1. V lost 1 base to trimming and J lost 6 bases; unmatched junction nucleotides: 9. Germline assignment: CDR1 SGHNT and CDR2 YENEEA. This CDR3 comprises 16 residues. CDR3 sequence reads: CASSLGGRGHTDTQYF. The CDR3 DNA follows: TGTGCCAGCAGCTTAGGAGGCAGGGGGCATACTGATACGCAGTATTTT.

This clonotype has a count of ten or more. The genes are TRBV10-3 and TRBJ1-1; no definite D call. V was clipped by 10 bases and J by 0 bases, with 12 bases between them. The CDR3 spans 13 residues. Germline lookup yields CDR1 ENHRY and CDR2 SYGVKD. In DNA, the CDR3 is TGTGCCACCGGCCCGCCCTTGAACACTGAAGCTTTCTTT. As protein: CATGPPLNTEAFF.

The sample holds a few counts of this clonotype. At one end the junction does not follow the germline gene, possibly because of a read error. V gene TRBV5-3 combines with J gene TRBJ2-7, with TRBD1 matching over 9 bases. TRBV5-3 is recorded as an ORF, its role being uncertain. The CDR3 consists of 15 residues. CDR3 sequence: CASSLGQGTAYEQYF. The CDR3 DNA follows: TGTGCCAGCAGCTTGGGACAGGGTACAGCCTACGAGCAGTACTTC.

This clonotype was counted a few times. The J gene is TRBJ2-7, the V gene TRBV29-1, with 13 bases lining up with TRBD2. This CDR3 is built from 16 residues. Germline loops: CDR1 SQVTM, CDR2 ANQGSEA. Losses at the gene ends were 7 bases for V and 1 base for J; bases not matched to a gene: 10. Here the CDR3 DNA reads TGCAGCGCCCTCGATTGGACTAGCGGGGGTTCCTACGAGCAGTACTTC. It translates to CSALDWTSGGSYEQYF.

This clonotype was found many times. The chain recombines TRBV29-1 with TRBJ2-7; D possibly corresponds to TRBD1 (6 bases). Germline V gene data show CDR1 as SQVTM and CDR2 as ANQGSEA. V lost 5 bases, J lost 2 bases, and 13 bases lay in between. The CDR3 covers 13 residues. The CDR3: CSVQGTYPYEQYF. CDR3 sequence (DNA): TGCAGCGTTCAGGGGACGTATCCCTACGAGCAGTACTTC.

V is TRBV3-1 and J is TRBJ2-7; 7 bases are a match to TRBD1. This CDR3 has 13 residues. Germline V lookup: CDR1 LGHDT, CDR2 YNNKEL (reference sequence). J lost 7 bases, V lost 3 bases, and 6 bases had no gene match. Written as DNA, the CDR3 is TGTGCCAGCAGCCATGTTGGGACAGAAGAGCAGTACTTC. Its protein is CASSHVGTEEQYF.

V is TRBV11-2 and J is TRBJ2-1; 9 positions agree with TRBD2. This CDR3 is 19 amino acids long. V was pared by 3 bases and J by 4 bases, with 16 bases of the junction left unmatched. Germline loops: CDR1 SGHAT, CDR2 FQNNGV. The CDR3 is CASSFPLVSASGDYNEQFF. The CDR3 region has the DNA TGTGCCAGCAGCTTTCCCCTCGTCTCGGCTAGCGGGGATTACAATGAGCAGTTCTTC.

The chain carries TRBV20-1 and TRBJ2-5; D not resolved. Germline V gene lookup returns CDR1 DFQATT and CDR2 SNEGSKA (reference sequence). V was trimmed by 1 base and J by 7 bases, leaving 16 bases between them. CDR3 length: 14 residues. The CDR3 DNA sequence: TGCAGTGCTAGAGGGGTGGACGCACGAGGGACCCAGTACTTC. This translates into CSARGVDARGTQYF.

Worth noting for this clonotype: The junction and the germline gene differ at one end; a read error may be behind it. The chain employs TRBV7-8 and TRBJ2-1, with D maybe TRBD1 (6 bases). Germline V CDR1 and CDR2: SGHVS, FQNEAQ. The CDR3 totals 16 residues. CDR3 loop: CASSSPGHGSYNAQFF. CDR3 sequence (DNA): TGTGCCAGCAGCTCGCCGGGACACGGCTCCTACAATGCGCAGTTCTTC.

This clonotype came up a few times. The rearrangement uses TRBV28 and TRBJ2-7; D gene unclear. Trimming removed 2 bases from V and 0 bases from J, with 8 bases in between. Germline V gene lookup returns CDR1 MDHEN and CDR2 SYDVKM. CDR3 length: 14 residues. The CDR3 region is CASSLRQISYEQYF. For the CDR3, the DNA is TGTGCCAGCAGTTTACGGCAGATCTCCTACGAGCAGTACTTC. Together with reference TRBV28 and TRBJ2-7, the CDR3 gives the full variable domain: DVKVTQSSRYLVKRTGEKVFLECVQDMDHENMFWYRQDPGLGLRLIYFSYDVKMKEKGDIPEGYSVSREKKERFSLILESASTNQTSMYLCASSLRQISYEQYFGPGTRLTVT.